The rows below give T cell receptor beta chains drawn from one sample of a study of cytomegalovirus exposure and HLA in healthy donors. Profiling relied on immunoSEQ multiplex PCR, and the TCRdb table lists in-frame clones only, not all of them. Among roughly 150,000 clones, around 72% were seen once, and the ten largest hold over 2%. Sequenced sample: PBMCs. Receptors were obtained from a man aged 40-55 years in good health and CMV-seronegative. CDR3s leave out the opening cysteine and the closing phenylalanine or tryptophan.

V	J	CDR3
TRBV4-1	TRBJ2-3	ASSQVGQGLNTQY
TRBV7-9	TRBJ2-1	ASSSDRVAYNEQF
TRBV14	TRBJ1-5	ASSRHSNQPQH
TRBV28	TRBJ1-1	ASSLSRRGTEAF
TRBV19	TRBJ2-5	ASTPDSGVETQY
TRBV9	TRBJ2-7	ASSVVDRASEQY
TRBV10-3	TRBJ2-7	AVRQTGEGPGQY
TRBV10-3	TRBJ2-2	AISVGGPQAGELF
TRBV15	TRBJ2-7	ATSHFPGVGYEQY
TRBV7-3	TRBJ1-6	ASSLFGDYNSPLH
TRBV6-5	TRBJ1-4	ASSSVRRINEKLF
TRBV7-9	TRBJ1-1	ASSLPGTTTEAF
TRBV4-3	TRBJ1-5	ASSRTGHSNQPQN
TRBV5-5	TRBJ2-3	ASSSGQVADTQY
TRBV20-1	TRBJ1-2	SASQDNGYT
TRBV6-6	TRBJ1-1	ASSYGGDTEAF
TRBV6-6	TRBJ1-4	ASSGTGPEKLF
TRBV2	TRBJ2-1	ASSEYSPGLAGGTGNEQF
TRBV5-6	TRBJ2-7	ASSPHGTYEQY
TRBV4-1	TRBJ1-4	ASSFGGDLAEKLF
TRBV6-5	TRBJ2-1	ASIRTGAPNEQF
TRBV15	TRBJ1-5	ATSRMGGNQPQH
TRBV6-5	TRBJ2-5	ASSIDRGRETQY
TRBV7-2	TRBJ2-1	AISRSYNEQF
TRBV7-8	TRBJ2-3	ASSTLAATDTQY
TRBV7-9	TRBJ1-5	ASSQGGDQPQN
TRBV19	TRBJ2-7	ASSLRGLVGEQY
TRBV30	TRBJ2-3	AWSWVAGPTDTQY
TRBV4-1	TRBJ1-1	ASSQKGANTEAF
TRBV18	TRBJ1-1	ASSSQGAGNTEAF
TRBV5-5	TRBJ1-6	ASTDRGSYSPLH
TRBV13	TRBJ2-7	ASSTGGYEQY
TRBV7-8	TRBJ1-6	ASSPYRGITYNSPLH
TRBV7-6	TRBJ2-5	ASSLRGGRETQY
TRBV20-1	TRBJ2-1	SASAENEQF
TRBV27	TRBJ1-2	ASSYSPRNYGYT
TRBV30	TRBJ2-7	AWSAGTSAEQY
TRBV28	TRBJ2-5	ASRWTGGRETQY
TRBV28	TRBJ2-7	ASSASGSKSYEQY
TRBV19	TRBJ2-2	ASRKKDKGDTGELF
TRBV7-9	TRBJ1-4	ASKDPQGEKLF
TRBV5-1	TRBJ2-3	ASSDLLAGGRDTQY
TRBV6-1	TRBJ1-1	ASSGQGYTEAF
TRBV4-1	TRBJ2-7	ASSQDTEGQPEQY
TRBV7-6	TRBJ2-7	ASSTYEGTYEQY
TRBV9	TRBJ1-2	ASSVGDIPNYGYT
TRBV15	TRBJ1-2	ATSVPGASNYGYT
TRBV5-1	TRBJ2-1	ASSRTRTSGYNEQF
TRBV19	TRBJ1-6	ASSIERVRSPLH
TRBV6-1	TRBJ1-5	ASSEQGENQPQN
TRBV7-9	TRBJ1-5	ASSLVLGRGEQPQH
TRBV6-5	TRBJ2-3	ASSSGEGSTDTQY
TRBV7-2	TRBJ1-2	ASSPGTTNYGYT
TRBV5-6	TRBJ1-2	ASSSNGGRSGRNSGGYT
TRBV7-9	TRBJ2-2	ASSLVTGPGELF
TRBV2	TRBJ2-4	ASSATDLAKNIQY
TRBV7-7	TRBJ2-5	ASSLVGSGVEETQY
TRBV9	TRBJ1-4	ASSASQGVEGKLF
TRBV19	TRBJ1-2	ASSPGTFGGGYT
TRBV6-6	TRBJ1-1	ASSKNREAF